These 3 T cell receptor beta chains came from one sample sequenced in a study of cytomegalovirus exposure and HLA in healthy donors. 13 Jbeta primers and 60 Vbeta primers were used for the PCR. Profiling relied on immunoSEQ multiplex PCR, and the TCRdb table lists in-frame clones only, not all of them. Altogether about 200,000 clones are present, about 76% being singletons, with the ten largest covering approximately 0.4%. Sequenced material: PBMCs. Every receptor here comes from a male donor in good health and CMV-seropositive.

The chain carries TRBV27 and TRBJ2-3; the match to TRBD2 covers 7 bases. Germline-derived CDR1 and CDR2 are MNHEY and SMNVEV (reference sequence). J was trimmed by 4 bases and V by 5 bases; bases with no gene match: 9. The CDR3 covers 15 residues. CDR3 sequence reads: CASSAGLRFADTQYF. The CDR3 DNA is TGTGCCAGCAGTGCGGGACTACGCTTCGCAGATACGCAGTATTTT.

V is TRBV11-2 and J is TRBJ1-4, with 9 bases matching TRBD1. This CDR3 comprises 15 residues. V lost 2 bases to trimming and J lost 4 bases; unmatched junction nucleotides: 2. CDR1 is SGHAT and CDR2 is FQNNGV in the germline V gene. In nucleotides, the CDR3 is TGTGCCAGCAGCTTACAGGACAGGGGTAATGAAAAACTGTTTTTT. Protein sequence: CASSLQDRGNEKLFF.

The rearrangement joins TRBV6-1 to TRBJ1-1; 7 positions agree with TRBD1. Germline trimming cut 6 bases from V and 7 bases from J; bases unmatched to any gene: 5. The CDR3 extends over 12 amino acids. Germline CDR1 reads MNHNS; CDR2 reads SASEGT. DNA for the CDR3: TGTGCCAGCAGGATGGGACAGATTGAAGCTTTCTTT. This sequence encodes CASRMGQIEAFF.